This is a list of T cell receptor beta chains from one sample in a study of human T cells and chemical hapten exposure. MiXCR, applied by TCRdb to the RACE reads, yields one record per CDR3 protein. The sample shows around 200,000 distinct CDR3 sequences, 20% to 25% of them seen only once. Sample: whole blood, taken in connection with sensitization to the hapten diphenylcyclopropenone (DPC). The receptors derive from a woman aged 40 to 50 with alopecia areata. Some clones in this sample may be carry-over from other donors' samples. Both conserved end residues are part of each CDR3. Each record gives: J gene, D gene, clone size, V gene, CDR3 protein, CDR3 DNA. A D gene is named only where the DNA matches it firmly. Clone sizes are given selectively: once, few, many, or a class where the clone is expanded.

TRBJ2-2 . few TRBV3-1 CASSQALGGGELFF TGTGCCAGCAGCCAAGCCCTCGGCGGCGGGGAGCTGTTTTTT
TRBJ1-2 . few TRBV19 CASNGQGHYGYTF TGTGCCAGTAACGGGCAGGGGCACTATGGCTACACCTTC
TRBJ2-1 . . TRBV24-1 CATSGDQGYNEQFF TGTGCCACCAGTGGTGACCAGGGATACAATGAGCAGTTCTTC
TRBJ2-2 . once TRBV5-5 CASSPYRAMNTGELFF TGTGCCAGCAGCCCCTACAGGGCGATGAACACCGGGGAGCTGTTTTTT
TRBJ1-1 . . TRBV20-1 CSALDAPEAFF TGCAGTGCTCTTGACGCTCCTGAAGCTTTCTTT
TRBJ1-5 . many TRBV29-1 CSVEVVRGEEPQHF TGCAGCGTTGAAGTTGTGAGAGGAGAAGAGCCCCAGCATTTT
TRBJ2-3 TRBD2 . TRBV20-1 CSARVGSGRSDTQYF TGCAGTGCTAGAGTTGGTAGCGGGAGGTCAGATACGCAGTATTTT
TRBJ2-3 . few TRBV20-1 CSARPGTSTDTQYF TGCAGTGCTAGACCGGGGACTAGCACAGATACGCAGTATTTT
TRBJ2-7 . few TRBV4-3 CASSQDRRLYF TGCGCCAGCAGCCAAGATCGGAGGTTGTACTTC
TRBJ2-7 . . TRBV29-1 CSGGEPSYEQYF TGCAGCGGGGGGGAACCTAGCTACGAGCAGTACTTC
TRBJ2-2 . many TRBV13 CASSRNTGELFF TGTGCCAGCAGCAGAAACACCGGGGAGCTGTTTTTT
TRBJ2-1 TRBD2 . TRBV24-1 CATSDGSGRYNEQFF TGTGCCACCAGTGACGGTAGCGGGAGGTACAATGAGCAGTTCTTC
TRBJ1-5 . few TRBV7-9 CASSKDTNQPQHF TGTGCCAGCAGCAAAGATACCAATCAGCCCCAGCATTTT
TRBJ2-5 TRBD2 . TRBV7-2 CASSLPPRTSGSEETQYF TGTGCCAGCAGCCTCCCTCCCCGGACTAGCGGGTCCGAAGAGACCCAGTACTTC
TRBJ2-7 TRBD1 . TRBV7-9 CASSFGQGFYEQYF TGTGCCAGCAGCTTTGGACAGGGTTTTTACGAGCAGTACTTC
TRBJ2-5 TRBD1 once TRBV7-3 CASGRTGGETQYF TGTGCCAGCGGTCGGACAGGGGGTGAGACCCAGTACTTC
TRBJ1-5 . . TRBV3-1 CASSQRGRGQPQHF TGTGCCAGCAGCCAACGTGGGCGTGGCCAGCCCCAGCATTTT
TRBJ2-1 . . TRBV7-9 CASSSEMQGRGNEQFF TGTGCCAGCAGCTCAGAGATGCAGGGTCGGGGCAATGAGCAGTTCTTC
TRBJ1-2 . . TRBV6-1 CASSEQDDTF TGTGCCAGCAGTGAGCAAGACGACACCTTC
TRBJ2-1 . many TRBV5-1 CASSLGPASNEQFF TGCGCCAGCAGCTTGGGCCCAGCATCCAATGAGCAGTTCTTC
TRBJ2-5 . . TRBV5-5 CASSKTAEETQYF TGTGCCAGCAGCAAGACGGCGGAGGAGACCCAGTACTTC
TRBJ2-3 TRBD2 . TRBV7-9 CASSYPSGKTQYF TGTGCCAGCAGTTATCCGAGCGGGAAGACGCAGTATTTT
TRBJ1-2 TRBD1 many TRBV4-3 CASSPGTGVNGYTF TGCGCCAGCAGCCCGGGGACAGGGGTGAATGGCTACACCTTC
TRBJ2-1 . . TRBV7-9 CASSLAGGEAYNEQFF TGTGCCAGCAGCTTAGCAGGTGGGGAGGCTTACAATGAGCAGTTCTTC
TRBJ1-5 . few TRBV6-2/TRBV6-3 CASSPPGPQHF TGTGCCAGCAGCCCGCCTGGGCCCCAGCATTTT
TRBJ2-4 TRBD2 . TRBV27 CASSPLTSVKNIQYF TGTGCCAGCAGTCCCCTAACTAGCGTCAAAAACATTCAGTACTTC
TRBJ2-5 . . TRBV9 CASSVGRSPPTGETQYF TGTGCCAGCAGCGTAGGAAGGTCTCCGCCGACGGGAGAGACCCAGTACTTC
TRBJ2-5 . . TRBV5-5 CASSSVGGRGSQETQYF TGTGCCAGCAGCTCGGTTGGGGGGCGAGGGTCGCAAGAGACCCAGTACTTC
TRBJ2-7 . . TRBV11-1 CASSPEGSTYEQYF TGTGCCAGCAGCCCCGAGGGGTCGACCTACGAGCAGTACTTC
TRBJ1-6 . few TRBV4-3 CASSQDLGAPSPLHF TGCGCCAGCAGCCAAGATCTGGGGGCGCCTTCACCCCTCCACTTT
TRBJ2-5 . . TRBV27 CASSTTHQETQYF TGTGCCAGCAGCACCACCCACCAAGAGACCCAGTACTTC